This T cell receptor beta chain emerged from a study of PD-1 blockade in classical Hodgkin lymphoma. V lost 0 bases and J 0 bases, leaving 10 bases between the germline ends. This CDR3 region has 16 residues. Per the germline V gene, CDR1 is SGHRS and CDR2 is YFSETQ. Time point defined: cycle 4 day 1 (C4D1), after 5 to 7 weeks of nivolumab. Brentuximab vedotin exposure varied among the patients, all of whom had relapsed after autologous stem cell transplantation. This clone was seen a single time. The protocol was immunoSEQ multiplex PCR, while the TCRdb copy is restricted to in-frame clones and leaves out a portion. The sample consists of 99,000 or so clones, roughly 89% of them appearing once.

This sequence joins TRBV5-1 and TRBJ2-1, with D perhaps being TRBD1 or TRBD2 (5 bases each). This specimen was peripheral blood mononuclear cells (PBMCs), taken before the fourth cycle of nivolumab. The sequence was collected from a human donor with classical Hodgkin lymphoma. The CDR3 DNA reads as TGCGCCAGCAGCTTGGGGGACGGAGACTCCTACAATGAGCAGTTCTTC. Translation: CASSLGDGDSYNEQFF. Complete variable domain (other parts from reference TRBV5-1 and TRBJ2-1): KAGVTQTPRYLIKTRGQQVTLSCSPISGHRSVSWYQQTPGQGLQFLFEYFSETQRNKGNFPGRFSGRQFSNSRSEMNVSTLELGDSALYLCASSLGDGDSYNEQFFGPGTRLTVL.